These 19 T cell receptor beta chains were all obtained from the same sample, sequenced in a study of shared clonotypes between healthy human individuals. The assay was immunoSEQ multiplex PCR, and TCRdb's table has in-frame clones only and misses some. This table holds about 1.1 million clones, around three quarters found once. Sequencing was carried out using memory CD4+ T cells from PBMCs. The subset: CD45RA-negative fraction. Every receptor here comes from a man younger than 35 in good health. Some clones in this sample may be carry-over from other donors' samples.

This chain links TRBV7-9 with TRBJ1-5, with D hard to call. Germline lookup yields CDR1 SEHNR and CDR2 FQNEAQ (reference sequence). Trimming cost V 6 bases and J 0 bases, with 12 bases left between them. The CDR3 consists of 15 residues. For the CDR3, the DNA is TGTGCCAGCAGTCCGGTTGTGGGTAGCAATCAGCCCCAGCATTTT. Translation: CASSPVVGSNQPQHF.

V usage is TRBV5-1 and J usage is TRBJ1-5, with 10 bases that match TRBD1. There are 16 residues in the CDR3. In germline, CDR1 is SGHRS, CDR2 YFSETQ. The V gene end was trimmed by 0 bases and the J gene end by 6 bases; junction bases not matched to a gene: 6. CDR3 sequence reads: CASSLGDRGLTQPQHF. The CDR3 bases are TGCGCCAGCAGCTTGGGCGACAGGGGGCTCACTCAGCCCCAGCATTTT.

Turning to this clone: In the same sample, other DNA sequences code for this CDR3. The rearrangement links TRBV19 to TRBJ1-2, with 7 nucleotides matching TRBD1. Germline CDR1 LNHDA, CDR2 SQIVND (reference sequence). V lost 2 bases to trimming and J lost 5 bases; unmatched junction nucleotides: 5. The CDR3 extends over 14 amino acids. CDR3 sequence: CASSIQTGNYGYTF. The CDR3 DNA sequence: TGTGCCAGTAGTATACAGACAGGGAATTATGGCTACACCTTC.

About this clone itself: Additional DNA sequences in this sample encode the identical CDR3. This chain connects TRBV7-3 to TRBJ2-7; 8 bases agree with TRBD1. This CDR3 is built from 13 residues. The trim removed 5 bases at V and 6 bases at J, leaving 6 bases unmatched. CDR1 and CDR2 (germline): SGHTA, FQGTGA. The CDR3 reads CASSLTGAGEQYF. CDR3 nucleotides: TGTGCCAGCAGCCTGACAGGGGCCGGCGAGCAGTACTTC.

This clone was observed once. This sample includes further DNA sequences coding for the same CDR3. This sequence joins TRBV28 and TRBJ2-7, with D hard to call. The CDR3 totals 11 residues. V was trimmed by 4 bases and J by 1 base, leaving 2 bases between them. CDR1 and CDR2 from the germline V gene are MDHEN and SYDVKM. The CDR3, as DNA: TGTGCCAGCAGTTCTTCCTACGAGCAGTACTTC. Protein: CASSSSYEQYF.

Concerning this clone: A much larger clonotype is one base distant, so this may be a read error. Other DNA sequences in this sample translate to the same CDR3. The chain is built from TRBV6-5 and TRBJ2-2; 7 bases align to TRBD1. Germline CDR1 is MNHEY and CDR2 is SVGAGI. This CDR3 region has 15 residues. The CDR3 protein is CASSYRGQDTGELFF. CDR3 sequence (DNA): TGTGCCAGCAGTTACAGGGGGCAGGACACCGGGGAACTGTTTTTT.

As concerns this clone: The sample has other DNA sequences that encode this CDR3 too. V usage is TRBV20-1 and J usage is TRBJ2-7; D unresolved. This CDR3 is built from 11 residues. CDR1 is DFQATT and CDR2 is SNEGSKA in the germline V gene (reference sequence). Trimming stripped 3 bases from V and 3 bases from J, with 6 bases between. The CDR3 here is CSASGRYEQYF. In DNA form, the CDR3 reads TGCAGTGCTAGCGGGCGCTACGAGCAGTACTTC.

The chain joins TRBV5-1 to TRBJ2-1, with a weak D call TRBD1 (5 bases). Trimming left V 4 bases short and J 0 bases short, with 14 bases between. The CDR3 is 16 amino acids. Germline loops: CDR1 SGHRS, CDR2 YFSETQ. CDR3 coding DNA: TGCGCCAGCAGCCTCCAAGTAAGGGGCTCCTACAATGAGCAGTTCTTC. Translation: CASSLQVRGSYNEQFF.

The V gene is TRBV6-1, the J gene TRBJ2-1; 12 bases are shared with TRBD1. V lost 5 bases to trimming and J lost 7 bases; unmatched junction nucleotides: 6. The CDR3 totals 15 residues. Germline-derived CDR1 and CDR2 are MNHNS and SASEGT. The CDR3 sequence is CASSTGTGGVNEQFF. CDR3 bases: TGTGCCAGCAGTACCGGGACAGGGGGCGTGAATGAGCAGTTCTTC.

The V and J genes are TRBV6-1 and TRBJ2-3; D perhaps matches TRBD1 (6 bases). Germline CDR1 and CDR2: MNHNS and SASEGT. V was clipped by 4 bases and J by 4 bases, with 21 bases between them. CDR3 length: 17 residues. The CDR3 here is CASSGNYRVLTADTQYF. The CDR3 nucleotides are TGTGCCAGCAGTGGCAATTACAGGGTTTTGACCGCAGATACGCAGTATTTT.

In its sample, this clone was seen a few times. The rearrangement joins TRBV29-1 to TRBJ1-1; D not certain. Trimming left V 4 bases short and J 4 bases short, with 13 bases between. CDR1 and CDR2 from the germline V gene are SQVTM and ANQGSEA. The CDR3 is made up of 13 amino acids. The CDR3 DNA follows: TGCAGCGTTGGAGAGGGAACGGCCACTGAAGCTTTCTTT. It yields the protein CSVGEGTATEAFF. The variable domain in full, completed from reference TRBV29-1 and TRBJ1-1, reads SAVISQKPSRDICQRGTSLTIQCQVDSQVTMMFWYRQQPGQSLTLIATANQGSEATYESGFVIDKFPISRPNLTFSTLTVSNMSPEDSSIYLCSVGEGTATEAFFGQGTRLTVV.

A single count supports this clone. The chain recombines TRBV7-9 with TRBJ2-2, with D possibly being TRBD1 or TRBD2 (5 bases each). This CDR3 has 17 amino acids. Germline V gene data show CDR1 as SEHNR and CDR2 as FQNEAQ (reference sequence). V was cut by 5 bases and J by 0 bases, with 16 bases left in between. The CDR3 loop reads CASSPGPGNPNTGELFF. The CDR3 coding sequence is TGTGCCAGCAGCCCGGGGCCGGGAAATCCGAACACCGGGGAGCTGTTTTTT. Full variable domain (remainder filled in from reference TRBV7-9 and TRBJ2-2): DTGVSQNPRHKITKRGQNVTFRCDPISEHNRLYWYRQTLGQGPEFLTYFQNEAQLEKSRLLSDRFSAERPKGSFSTLEIQRTEQGDSAMYLCASSPGPGNPNTGELFFGEGSRLTVL.

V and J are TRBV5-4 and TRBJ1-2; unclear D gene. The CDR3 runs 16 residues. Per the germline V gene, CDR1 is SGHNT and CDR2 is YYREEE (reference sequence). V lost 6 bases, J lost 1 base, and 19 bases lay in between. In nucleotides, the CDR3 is TGTGCCAGCATGAGAGGATTTGGGAGCTTTAACTATGGCTACACCTTC. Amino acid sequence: CASMRGFGSFNYGYTF.

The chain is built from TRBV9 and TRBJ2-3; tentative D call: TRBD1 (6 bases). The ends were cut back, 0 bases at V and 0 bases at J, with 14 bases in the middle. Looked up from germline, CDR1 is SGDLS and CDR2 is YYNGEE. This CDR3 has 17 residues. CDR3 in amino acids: CASSVVGTPSSTDTQYF. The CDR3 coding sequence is TGTGCCAGCAGCGTAGTGGGGACACCATCTAGCACAGATACGCAGTATTTT. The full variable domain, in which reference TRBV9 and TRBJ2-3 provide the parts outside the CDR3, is DSGVTQTPKHLITATGQRVTLRCSPRSGDLSVYWYQQSLDQGLQFLIQYYNGEERAKGNILERFSAQQFPDLHSELNLSSLELGDSALYFCASSVVGTPSSTDTQYFGPGTRLTVL.

The CDR3 loop reads CASSEPGTGFGYTF. The CDR3 DNA reads TGTGCCAGCAGTGAGCCCGGGACAGGGTTTGGCTACACCTTC. This rearrangement joins TRBV6-6 to TRBJ1-2, with TRBD1 matching 9 bases. Germline CDR1 MNHNY, CDR2 SVGAGI (reference sequence). This CDR3 has 14 amino acids. V shed 5 bases and J 7 bases; nucleotides not matched to a gene: 8.

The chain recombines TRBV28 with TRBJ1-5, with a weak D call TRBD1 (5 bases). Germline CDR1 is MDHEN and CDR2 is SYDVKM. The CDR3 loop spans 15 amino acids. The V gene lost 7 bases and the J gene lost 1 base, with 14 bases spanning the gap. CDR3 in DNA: TGTGCCAGCACCTTGGACATTGGGAGCAATCAGCCCCAGCATTTT. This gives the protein CASTLDIGSNQPQHF.

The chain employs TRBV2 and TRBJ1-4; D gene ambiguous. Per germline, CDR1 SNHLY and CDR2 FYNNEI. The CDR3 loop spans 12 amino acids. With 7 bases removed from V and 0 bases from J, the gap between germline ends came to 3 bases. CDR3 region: CASKSTNEKLFF. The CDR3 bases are TGTGCCAGCAAGTCAACTAATGAAAAACTGTTTTTT.

The CDR3, as DNA: TGTGCCATCAGTGGGTCCGGGACAGCTAACACCGGGGAGCTGTTTTTT. It is translated as CAISGSGTANTGELFF. The chain couples TRBV10-3 to TRBJ2-2; 7 bases match TRBD1. The CDR3 length is 16 residues. Trimming at V came to 4 bases and at J to 2 bases, leaving 7 bases not matched to a gene. CDR1 is ENHRY, CDR2 SYGVKD, per germline.

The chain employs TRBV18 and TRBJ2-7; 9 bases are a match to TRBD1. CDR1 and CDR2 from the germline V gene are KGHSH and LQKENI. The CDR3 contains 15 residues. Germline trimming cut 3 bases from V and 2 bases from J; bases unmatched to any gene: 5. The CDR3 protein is CASSPWDRVTYEQYF. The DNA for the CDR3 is TGTGCCAGCTCACCTTGGGACAGGGTAACCTACGAGCAGTACTTC.